This TCR beta chain was found in a study of T cells in Graves' hyperthyroidism and ophthalmopathy. Any symptoms of ophthalmopathy came after the first hyperthyroidism diagnosis, from which the blood sample dates. Researchers took RNA transcripts and amplified the TCR beta CDR3 regions from them. HTBI primers were employed in a first-round RT-PCR of the TCR CDR3. MiXCR, applied by TCRdb to the multiplex PCR reads, yields one record per CDR3 protein. The sample contains hundreds of thousands of distinct CDR3 sequences, approximately 13% of which appear only once. Trimming removed 5 bases from V and 7 bases from J, with 18 bases in between. This CDR3 is 15 amino acids long. CDR1 is SGHTA, CDR2 FQGNSA, per germline.

The rearrangement uses TRBV7-2 and TRBJ1-5; a weak D match, TRBD1 (5 bases). Sequencing was done on a sample of blood. The receptor was derived from a woman aged 25 to 39 with Graves' hyperthyroidism that later progressed to Graves' ophthalmopathy. CDR3 in amino acids: CASSVGLYGWQPQHF. The CDR3 DNA sequence: TGTGCCAGCAGCGTGGGGCTTTACGGGTGGCAGCCCCAGCATTTT.